This entry is about one T cell receptor beta chain. 60 Vbeta and 13 Jbeta primers were used in PCR. Repertoires were generated with immunoSEQ multiplex PCR, while TCRdb's copy carries only in-frame clones and drops some. The data show 110,000 to 150,000 clones, approximately 81% seen once. The sample is drawn from a study of cytomegalovirus exposure and HLA in healthy donors. Germline-derived CDR1 and CDR2 are SGDLS and YYNGEE. The CDR3 extends over 13 amino acids. With 1 base removed from V and 7 bases from J, the gap between germline ends came to 8 bases. This sequence was found in a boy aged 2 to 9 in good health and CMV-seronegative. The chain has TRBV9 and TRBJ2-2; D gene unclear. Sequencing was carried out using PBMCs. CDR3 residues: CASSVITGGELFF. In DNA form, the CDR3 reads TGTGCCAGCAGCGTAATTACTGGCGGGGAGCTGTTTTTT.